The 8 T cell receptor beta chains below come from one sample, sequenced in a study of healthy donors' naive CD4 and CD8 T cells. TCR libraries were built from about 0.55 ug of total RNA by linear amplification. TCRdb analysed the reads with MiXCR anew, one entry per CDR3 protein. The repertoire includes about 180,000 distinct CDR3 sequences, over 60% of them detected once, and less than 2.5% sits in the top ten. The sequenced sample consisted of naive CD4+ and CD8+ T cells sorted from blood, pooled from several donors. These receptors all stem from a pool of human donors in good health; the sample pools cells from several healthy donors.

The genes are TRBV19 and TRBJ2-1; TRBD2 matches 8 bases. The CDR3 is made up of 15 amino acids. V dropped 7 bases and J dropped 5; count of bases not matched to a gene: 10. Germline CDR1 and CDR2: LNHDA and SQIVND (reference sequence). CDR3: CASKILAGYDNEQFF. The DNA of the CDR3 is TGTGCCAGTAAAATTTTAGCGGGATATGACAATGAGCAGTTCTTC.

The chain has TRBV6-1 and TRBJ2-1, with 9 bases aligning to TRBD1. Trimming cost V 6 bases and J 7 bases; bases outside gene matches: 10. This CDR3 has 15 amino acids. Germline CDR1 is MNHNS and CDR2 is SASEGT. This chain's CDR3 is CASRPPGQGSNEQFF. For the CDR3, the DNA is TGTGCCAGCAGACCCCCGGGACAGGGCTCAAATGAGCAGTTCTTC.

V is TRBV27 and J is TRBJ2-1, with a weak D call TRBD2 (6 bases). Germline-derived CDR1 and CDR2 are MNHEY and SMNVEV (reference sequence). The length of the CDR3 is 16 residues. With 7 bases removed from V and 1 base from J, the gap between germline ends came to 17 bases. CDR3 sequence: CASTPSWGESYNEQFF. The CDR3 region has the DNA TGTGCCAGCACCCCGTCGTGGGGGGAGTCCTACAATGAGCAGTTCTTC.

CDR3 residues: CASSILPTSQPQHF. The DNA for the CDR3 is TGTGCCAGTAGTATACTCCCCACAAGTCAGCCCCAGCATTTT. The chain links TRBV19 to TRBJ1-5; D ambiguous. V was shortened by 2 bases and J by 6 bases, with 11 bases between the two germline ends. CDR1 is LNHDA, CDR2 SQIVND, per germline (reference sequence). This CDR3 has 14 amino acids.

V and J are TRBV29-1 and TRBJ1-2, with TRBD1 matching over 8 bases. J lost 7 bases, V lost 6 bases, and 13 bases had no gene match. CDR3 length: 14 amino acids. CDR1 and CDR2 from the germline V gene are SQVTM and ANQGSEA. The CDR3: CSVLDRARESGYTF. CDR3 nucleotides: TGCAGCGTGTTGGACAGGGCTAGGGAGAGTGGCTACACCTTC.

The chain carries TRBV11-2 and TRBJ2-3; 8 bases line up with TRBD2. CDR3 size: 16 residues. Germline loops: CDR1 SGHAT, CDR2 FQNNGV. The V segment lost 1 base and the J segment 6 bases; nucleotides outside the gene matches: 9. The CDR3 nucleotides are TGTGCCAGCAGCTTAGCGATGGGACTAGAAGGCGATACGCAGTATTTT. Protein sequence: CASSLAMGLEGDTQYF.

This clonotype was counted a few times. The chain carries TRBV29-1 and TRBJ2-5; 7 bases are shared with TRBD1. The CDR3 totals 13 residues. The junction had 10 bases not matched to a gene; V was cut back by 7 bases and J by 5 bases. Germline V lookup: CDR1 SQVTM, CDR2 ANQGSEA. CDR3 region: CSARTGVGETQYF. For the CDR3, the DNA is TGCAGCGCCCGAACAGGGGTCGGGGAGACCCAGTACTTC.

The chain couples TRBV5-5 to TRBJ2-7; D not certain. Germline V gives CDR1 SGHKS, CDR2 YYEKEE (reference sequence). The CDR3 consists of 14 residues. V was cut by 0 bases and J by 2 bases, with 9 bases left in between. The CDR3 is CASSLADFPYEQYF. The DNA of the CDR3 is TGTGCCAGCAGCTTGGCAGATTTTCCCTACGAGCAGTACTTC.